A single sample gave rise to the 25 T cell receptor beta chains below, sequenced in a study of blood T cell repertoires in COVID-19. The method was immunoSEQ multiplex PCR; TCRdb's version includes in-frame clones alone and lacks a portion of them. The sample has about 480,000 clones; roughly nine tenths are singletons. Material for sequencing was peripheral blood. These receptors originate from a man younger than 35 with COVID-19, enrolled during active disease.

The chain uses TRBV7-7 and TRBJ2-5; 11 bases are shared with TRBD2. The CDR3 is made up of 13 amino acids. Per germline, CDR1 SSHAT and CDR2 FNYEAQ (reference sequence). Losses at the gene ends were 11 bases for V and 1 base for J; bases not matched to a gene: 3. The DNA of the CDR3 is TGTGCCGTTACTAGCGGGAGCCAAGAGACCCAGTACTTC. It specifies CAVTSGSQETQYF.

The genes are TRBV6-5 and TRBJ2-1, with TRBD2 as a possible D gene (5 bases). Germline-derived CDR1 and CDR2 are MNHEY and SVGAGI. The CDR3 runs to 11 residues. V shed 10 bases and J shed 10 bases, with 14 bases lying between them. This CDR3 reads CATRGDLEQFF. The CDR3 region has the DNA TGTGCCACCCGGGGTGATTTGGAGCAGTTCTTC.

V gene TRBV14 combines with J gene TRBJ2-3, with D perhaps matching TRBD1 (6 bases). The CDR3 consists of 15 residues. Germline assignment: CDR1 SGHDN and CDR2 FVKESK. V was trimmed by 3 bases and J by 4 bases, leaving 14 bases between them. The CDR3 coding sequence is TGTGCCAGCAGCCAGACAAGGGGGAACGCAGATACGCAGTATTTT. This codes for CASSQTRGNADTQYF.

This clone showed up just once. The J gene is TRBJ2-5, the V gene TRBV5-4; D gene uncertain. The CDR3 has 13 amino acids. Germline loops: CDR1 SGHNT, CDR2 YYREEE (reference sequence). Trimming removed 9 bases from V and 3 bases from J, with 15 bases in between. The CDR3 DNA reads TGTGCCACCCAGCCCAATGCGGAAGAGACCCAGTACTTC. The encoded protein is CATQPNAEETQYF.

V and J are TRBV6-5 and TRBJ1-4, with D possibly TRBD1 on 5 matching bases. V was pared by 6 bases and J by 3 bases, with 14 bases between. Germline CDR1 is MNHEY and CDR2 is SVGAGI. This CDR3 is 15 amino acids long. CDR3 in DNA: TGTGCCAGCAGCCTCCTGACAGCTCCTAATGAAAAACTGTTTTTT. Translated: CASSLLTAPNEKLFF.

The rearrangement links TRBV6-5 to TRBJ1-5; D is possibly TRBD1 (6 bases). Trimming stripped 5 bases from V and 4 bases from J, with 15 bases between. Germline V CDR1 and CDR2: MNHEY, SVGAGI. This CDR3 has 15 amino acids. The CDR3 DNA is TGTGCCAGCAGTCGACGCTGGGGGCAGAATCAGCCCCAGCATTTT. Its translation: CASSRRWGQNQPQHF.

The V call is TRBV27, the J call TRBJ1-1; 7 bases map to TRBD1. The CDR3 contains 14 residues. Germline CDR1 and CDR2: MNHEY and SMNVEV (reference sequence). V was clipped by 2 bases and J by 6 bases; unmatched bases: 6. CDR3 DNA: TGTGCCAGCAGTTTAATGGACAGGATTTCTGAAGCTTTCTTT. Its protein product is CASSLMDRISEAFF.

The chain links TRBV19 to TRBJ1-6, with D possibly TRBD1 on 6 matching bases. This CDR3 is built from 16 residues. Germline lookup yields CDR1 LNHDA and CDR2 SQIVND (reference sequence). Trimming took 1 base from V and 5 from J, leaving 12 bases between them. The CDR3 DNA is TGTGCCAGTAGTATAGGCAGGGGTTTTAATAATTCACCCCTCCACTTT. It encodes CASSIGRGFNNSPLHF.

This clone has a handful of counts. This chain joins TRBV7-9 and TRBJ2-7; tentative D call: TRBD2 (5 bases). Germline V CDR1 and CDR2: SEHNR, FQNEAQ (reference sequence). Trimming took 3 bases from V and 4 from J, leaving 10 bases between them. The CDR3 loop spans 13 amino acids. The DNA for the CDR3 is TGTGCCAGCAGCTTTAGGTCGGGGTACGAGCAGTACTTC. It specifies CASSFRSGYEQYF.

The chain uses TRBV5-6 and TRBJ1-4, with D tentatively TRBD1 (6 bases). Germline values: CDR1 SGHDT, CDR2 YYEEEE. This CDR3 region has 14 residues. With 2 bases removed from V and 13 bases from J, the gap between germline ends came to 18 bases. CDR3 protein: CASSFGDKSGSLFF. CDR3 nucleotide sequence: TGTGCCAGCAGCTTTGGGGACAAATCCGGTTCACTGTTTTTT.

As to this clone: Other DNA sequences within the sample encode an identical CDR3. J is TRBJ2-1 and V is TRBV7-9; 7 bases map to TRBD2. The CDR3 has 13 residues. With V trimmed by 0 bases and J by 7 bases, 0 bases remained unmatched. Germline CDR1 reads SEHNR; CDR2 reads FQNEAQ (reference sequence). The CDR3 nucleotides read TGTGCCAGCAGCTTAGCGGGGGGGAATGAGCAGTTCTTC. Amino acid sequence: CASSLAGGNEQFF.

V and J are TRBV5-4 and TRBJ2-2; no firm D call. The germline V gene encodes CDR1 SGHNT and CDR2 YYREEE (reference sequence). The germline V and J ends were trimmed by 5 bases and 6 bases, with 11 bases remaining between them. This CDR3 has 13 residues. CDR3 DNA sequence: TGTGCCAGCAGTCCGGAGTACCCCGGGGAGCTGTTTTTT. This encodes CASSPEYPGELFF. The variable domain in full, completed from reference TRBV5-4 and TRBJ2-2, reads ETGVTQSPTHLIKTRGQQVTLRCSSQSGHNTVSWYQQALGQGPQFIFQYYREEENGRGNFPPRFSGLQFPNYSSELNVNALELDDSALYLCASSPEYPGELFFGEGSRLTVL.

This clone has just a few counts. This chain links TRBV5-4 with TRBJ2-5, with 8 bases aligning to TRBD1. CDR3 length: 14 amino acids. The junction had 6 bases not matched to a gene; V was cut back by 3 bases and J by 5 bases. Germline CDR1 reads SGHNT; CDR2 reads YYREEE (reference sequence). CDR3 sequence (DNA): TGTGCCAGCAGCTCCTCGGACAGGGATGAGACCCAGTACTTC. Protein product: CASSSSDRDETQYF.

The V call is TRBV7-9, the J call TRBJ2-4; TRBD2 aligns across 7 bases. The assigned J gene may be wrong: the sequence end matches TRBJ2-5 better. Per germline, CDR1 SEHNR and CDR2 FQNEAQ (reference sequence). This CDR3 is built from 13 residues. This CDR3 reads CASSLAGGGTQYF. The DNA of the CDR3 is TGTGCCAGCAGCTTAGCAGGCGGGGGGACCCAGTACTTC.

V and J are TRBV5-6 and TRBJ2-2, with 9 positions matching TRBD1. Germline V gene data show CDR1 as SGHDT and CDR2 as YYEEEE. The CDR3 length is 17 residues. Trimming took 4 bases from V and 3 from J; bases not matched to a gene: 10. CDR3 bases: TGTGCCAGCAGCCATTCACGACAGGGGGTATACACCGGGGAGCTGTTTTTT. As protein: CASSHSRQGVYTGELFF.

This clone was found once. In nucleotides, the CDR3 is TGTGCCAGCAGTTTATCGCCTAGCGGGAGGCAAGAGACCCAGTACTTC. Translating gives CASSLSPSGRQETQYF. The rearrangement joins TRBV27 to TRBJ2-5, with 11 positions matching TRBD2. The CDR3 loop spans 16 amino acids. Germline loops: CDR1 MNHEY, CDR2 SMNVEV (reference sequence). J gave up 2 bases and V 0 bases, and 2 bases lay outside the gene matches.

This chain connects TRBV19 to TRBJ2-7, with 10 positions matching TRBD2. The CDR3 contains 14 residues. J gave up 2 bases and V 7 bases, and 5 bases lay outside the gene matches. Germline V gene lookup returns CDR1 LNHDA and CDR2 SQIVND (reference sequence). The chain's CDR3 is CASKSLAGAYEQYF. CDR3 sequence (DNA): TGTGCCAGTAAGAGCCTAGCGGGGGCCTACGAGCAGTACTTC.

The CDR3 bases are TGTGCCAGCAGCCAAGACGGGACAGTTTATGGCTACACCTTC. Protein product: CASSQDGTVYGYTF. The rearrangement joins TRBV14 to TRBJ1-2; 7 bases are shared with TRBD1. The CDR3 has 14 amino acids. Trimming removed 0 bases from V and 5 bases from J; junction bases left unmatched: 3. Germline V gene lookup returns CDR1 SGHDN and CDR2 FVKESK.

V gene TRBV6-4 combines with J gene TRBJ2-3; perhaps TRBD2 as D (5 bases). The CDR3 totals 13 residues. Germline V gives CDR1 MRHNA, CDR2 SNTAGT. The germline V and J ends were trimmed by 6 bases and 0 bases, with 7 bases remaining between them. DNA for the CDR3: TGTGCCAGCAGCCAGCGGAGCACAGATACGCAGTATTTT. Protein: CASSQRSTDTQYF.

The table lists this clone with a few counts. The gene calls are TRBV12-3 or TRBV12-4 and TRBJ2-1, with 7 bases aligning to TRBD1. J was trimmed by 10 bases and V by 5 bases; bases with no gene match: 8. The CDR3 length is 13 residues. The DNA of the CDR3 is TGTGCCAGCAGTCCTACAGGGGCACGCGAGCAGTTCTTC. Its translation is CASSPTGAREQFF.

The chain carries TRBV5-6 and TRBJ1-2; 9 nucleotides align to TRBD1. The CDR3 length is 17 residues. CDR1 is SGHDT and CDR2 is YYEEEE in the germline V gene. V was clipped by 2 bases and J by 1 base; unmatched bases: 9. CDR3 in DNA: TGTGCCAGCAGCTTTGGGGGACAGGGCGTTGTTAACTATGGCTACACCTTC. Translation: CASSFGGQGVVNYGYTF.

The chain combines TRBV21-1 with TRBJ2-7; the D call in the table, TRBD2, was not verified against the DNA. TRBV21-1 is marked as a pseudogene. The CDR3 is 15 residues long. CDR3 residues: CASSKVDSGKYEQYF. The CDR3 DNA sequence: TGTGCCAGCAGCAAAGTTGATAGCGGGAAGTACGAGCAGTACTTC.

For the CDR3, the DNA is TGTGCCAGCAGCAGCAGGAAAGGTGTCAATGAGCAGTTCTTC. It translates to CASSSRKGVNEQFF. The V gene is TRBV11-2, the J gene TRBJ2-1, with unresolved D. CDR3 length: 14 amino acids. Trimming cost V 5 bases and J 6 bases, with 14 bases left between them. Germline CDR1 and CDR2: SGHAT and FQNNGV. The full variable domain, its missing parts supplied by reference TRBV11-2 and TRBJ2-1, is EAGVAQSPRYKIIEKRQSVAFWCNPISGHATLYWYQQILGQGPKLLIQFQNNGVVDDSQLPKDRFSAERLKGVDSTLKIQPAKLEDSAVYLCASSSRKGVNEQFFGPGTRLTVL.

In this sample, this clone turned up once. The chain has TRBV19 and TRBJ2-7; TRBD2 matches at 10 bases. Germline CDR1 LNHDA, CDR2 SQIVND (reference sequence). The V and J ends lost 5 bases and 3 bases, in that order; junction bases with no gene match: 7. This CDR3 is 15 amino acids long. CDR3 in DNA: TGTGCCAGTAGTCCCCTAGCGGGAGCCATCTACGAGCAGTACTTC. This translates into CASSPLAGAIYEQYF.

The genes are TRBV5-1 and TRBJ2-3, with TRBD2 matching over 15 bases. V shed 4 bases and J 1 base; nucleotides not matched to a gene: 4. Germline CDR1 is SGHRS and CDR2 is YFSETQ. The length of the CDR3 is 17 residues. This chain's CDR3 is CASSTGLAGGRTDTQYF. For the CDR3, the DNA is TGCGCCAGCAGCACGGGACTAGCGGGGGGCCGCACAGATACGCAGTATTTT.